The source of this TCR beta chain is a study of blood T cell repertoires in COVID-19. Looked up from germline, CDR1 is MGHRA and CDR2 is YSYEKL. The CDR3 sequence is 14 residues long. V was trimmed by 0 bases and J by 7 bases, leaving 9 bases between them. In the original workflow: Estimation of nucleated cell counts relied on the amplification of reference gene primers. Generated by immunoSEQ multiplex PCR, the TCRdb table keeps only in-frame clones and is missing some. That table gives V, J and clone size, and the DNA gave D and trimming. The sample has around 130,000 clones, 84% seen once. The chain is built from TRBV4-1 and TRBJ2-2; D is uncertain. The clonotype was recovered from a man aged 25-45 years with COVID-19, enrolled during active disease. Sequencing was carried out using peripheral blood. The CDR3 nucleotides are TGCGCCAGCAGCCAAGACCGCGCCGGCGGGGAGCTGTTTTTT. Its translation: CASSQDRAGGELFF.